The TCR beta chain under discussion was sequenced for a study of T cell repertoires in cytomegalovirus infection. Background on the study: Matching HLA type and CMV infection were both indicated by public TCR beta signatures. Study-level results: HLA-C-restricted TCR beta clonotypes specific for CMV led the ex vivo response. Cumulative public TCR beta family frequency identified CMV carriers with the relevant HLA.

This clonotype was recorded at least ten times. Its antigen is as yet unknown. Germline V gives CDR1 SGHVS, CDR2 FNYEAQ. Unmatched junction bases numbered 8, after V lost 3 bases and J lost 4 bases. This CDR3 contains 16 residues. Via MiXCR, TCRdb re-called the reads, giving one row per CDR3 protein. The table records 270,000 or so distinct CDR3 sequences, about 18% of them present only once. The clonotype originates from a human donor in good health (CMV status not recorded). Some clones in this sample may be carry-over from other donors' samples. V and J are TRBV7-6 and TRBJ1-1; 10 positions agree with TRBD1. Material for sequencing was CD8+ T cells from PBMCs. The CDR3 sequence is CASSFPAGQGITEAFF. The CDR3 DNA sequence: TGTGCCAGCAGCTTCCCCGCGGGACAGGGGATCACTGAAGCTTTCTTT.